This T cell receptor (beta chain) comes out of a study of shared clonotypes between healthy human individuals (dated by TCRdb to the early 2020s). Study-wide context: A couple of women and three men aged 18 to 49 years were included in the cohort. To increase sequencing depth and limit assay-specific biases, TCR repertoire library preparation and sequencing were carried out by different laboratories using diverse techniques. To estimate repertoire size and how much clonotype sharing occurs between individuals, the study deeply sequenced the blood TCR repertoires of five healthy adults. For each donor, three plates each were used for CD4 naive and CD4 memory, two plates were used for CD8 naive, and one plate was used for CD8 memory. Per donor, leukapheresis produced somewhere between about 0.94 and 9.5 billion PBMCs.

Results the study describes overall, beyond this receptor: Even with the large sequencing depth, rarefaction of the sorted-subset datasets indicated that sequencing was incomplete. Pairwise subsampling indicated that sequencing depth was expected to affect the degree of clonotype sharing among donors. Compared with non-shared clonotypes, the clonotypes found in all four sorted-subset donors had higher generation probabilities. Sampling was restricted to blood, and TCR repertoires in tissue are likely to differ from TCR repertoires in blood. Roughly 5% of naive CD4, 3.5% of naive CD8, around 2.3% of memory CD4, and about 0.4% of memory CD8 clonotypes were shared across several donors. Because the study included only a small number of donors, the genetic and exposure-history diversity represented was limited. Larger estimated clonotype richness was generally found for naive subsets than for memory subsets.

Note on this clone: Its antigen is currently not known. Base-call qualities are not available, and no considerably larger clone is one nucleotide away.

CDR1 and CDR2 are read off the germline V gene as MDHEN and SYDVKM. The CDR3 numbers 16 residues from cysteine through phenylalanine. Left in the record is the CDR3 DNA by itself, 48 bases read in frame from the first base. Relative to germline, V is missing 2 bases and J is missing 7 bases, with 10 bases of the junction outside any gene match. CD8 naive samples were obtained by positive selection for CCR7 among CD45RO-negative cells, yielding a CD45RA+CCR7+ population from which TemRA cells were excluded. The donors were healthy, HIV-negative adults who had no recently reported acute infections or vaccinations. Only Caucasian adults living in Nashville, Tennessee, USA were represented among the donors. Blood was obtained by leukapheresis, after which PBMCs were separated by Ficoll-Histopaque density gradient centrifugation and cryopreserved in liquid nitrogen vapor phase. Purity and quantity of every magnetically sorted T cell population were checked by analytical flow cytometry. Genomic DNA was isolated from each sorted fraction and quantified by UV absorbance on a Nanodrop 2000c.

Using the deep immunoSEQ assay, multiplex PCR amplified TCR CDR3 regions from genomic DNA. For each cell subset, the extracted genomic DNA was distributed evenly across all wells of several immunoSEQ 96-well plates, and each plate served as one replicate. For sorted subsets, each replicate PCR was loaded with approximately 200 ng genomic DNA, equivalent to 25,000 to 35,000 T cell genomes. Purified libraries were measured with a Qubit 3.0 fluorometer, size-checked on a Bioanalyzer 2100, and measured again with the KAPA Library Quantification kit. A separate single-read 150-cycle Illumina NextSeq 550 flow cell was used to sequence each immunoSEQ 96-well plate. The study's own analysis went as follows. Because the immunoSEQ output held only junctional sequences and lacked quality scores, the filtering could not match the filtering applied to full-length reads. Sequences were annotated with PyIR, a Python wrapper for IgBLAST v1.9, using IMGT germline references to assign V/J genes and CDR3. Any read was removed if the V/J assignment was weak (E-value above 1e-6), the CDR3 was missing, or the read contained stop codons, out-of-frame junctions, or ambiguous translated residues. V3J clonotypes were defined by identical inferred V gene, J gene, and CDR3 amino acid sequence. The percentage overlap between two repertoires was calculated by dividing the number of shared unique clonotypes by the size of the smaller repertoire. Repertoire richness was assessed with RTK rarefaction, the Chao1 estimator, and Recon v2.1 estimates of unobserved clonotypes. Generation probabilities for all TCRbeta clonotypes obtained by the gDNA method from a handful of donors were computed using OLGA. TCRdb mirrors the immuneACCESS table, restricted to in-frame sequences. Some clones are absent from its copies; in checked studies, under half trace to an unresolved V gene, and the reason for the others is unknown. V, J and clone size were drawn from that table, and D and trimming were deduced from the DNA. Within this sample are 600,000 or so clones, with 85% to 95% of them counted one time only. Together, the top ten hold over 0.1% of the sample.

The chain couples TRBV28 to TRBJ2-4, and 8 junction bases match TRBD1. The sample comprised naive CD8+ T cells sorted from blood. The cell subset or site label of this sample denotes: CD45RA+CCR7+. This clonotype originated in a young woman in good health. The CDR3 region: CASSLHPTGEENIQYF. The bases read TGTGCCAGCAGTTTACACCCGACAGGGGAAGAGAACATTCAGTACTTC.